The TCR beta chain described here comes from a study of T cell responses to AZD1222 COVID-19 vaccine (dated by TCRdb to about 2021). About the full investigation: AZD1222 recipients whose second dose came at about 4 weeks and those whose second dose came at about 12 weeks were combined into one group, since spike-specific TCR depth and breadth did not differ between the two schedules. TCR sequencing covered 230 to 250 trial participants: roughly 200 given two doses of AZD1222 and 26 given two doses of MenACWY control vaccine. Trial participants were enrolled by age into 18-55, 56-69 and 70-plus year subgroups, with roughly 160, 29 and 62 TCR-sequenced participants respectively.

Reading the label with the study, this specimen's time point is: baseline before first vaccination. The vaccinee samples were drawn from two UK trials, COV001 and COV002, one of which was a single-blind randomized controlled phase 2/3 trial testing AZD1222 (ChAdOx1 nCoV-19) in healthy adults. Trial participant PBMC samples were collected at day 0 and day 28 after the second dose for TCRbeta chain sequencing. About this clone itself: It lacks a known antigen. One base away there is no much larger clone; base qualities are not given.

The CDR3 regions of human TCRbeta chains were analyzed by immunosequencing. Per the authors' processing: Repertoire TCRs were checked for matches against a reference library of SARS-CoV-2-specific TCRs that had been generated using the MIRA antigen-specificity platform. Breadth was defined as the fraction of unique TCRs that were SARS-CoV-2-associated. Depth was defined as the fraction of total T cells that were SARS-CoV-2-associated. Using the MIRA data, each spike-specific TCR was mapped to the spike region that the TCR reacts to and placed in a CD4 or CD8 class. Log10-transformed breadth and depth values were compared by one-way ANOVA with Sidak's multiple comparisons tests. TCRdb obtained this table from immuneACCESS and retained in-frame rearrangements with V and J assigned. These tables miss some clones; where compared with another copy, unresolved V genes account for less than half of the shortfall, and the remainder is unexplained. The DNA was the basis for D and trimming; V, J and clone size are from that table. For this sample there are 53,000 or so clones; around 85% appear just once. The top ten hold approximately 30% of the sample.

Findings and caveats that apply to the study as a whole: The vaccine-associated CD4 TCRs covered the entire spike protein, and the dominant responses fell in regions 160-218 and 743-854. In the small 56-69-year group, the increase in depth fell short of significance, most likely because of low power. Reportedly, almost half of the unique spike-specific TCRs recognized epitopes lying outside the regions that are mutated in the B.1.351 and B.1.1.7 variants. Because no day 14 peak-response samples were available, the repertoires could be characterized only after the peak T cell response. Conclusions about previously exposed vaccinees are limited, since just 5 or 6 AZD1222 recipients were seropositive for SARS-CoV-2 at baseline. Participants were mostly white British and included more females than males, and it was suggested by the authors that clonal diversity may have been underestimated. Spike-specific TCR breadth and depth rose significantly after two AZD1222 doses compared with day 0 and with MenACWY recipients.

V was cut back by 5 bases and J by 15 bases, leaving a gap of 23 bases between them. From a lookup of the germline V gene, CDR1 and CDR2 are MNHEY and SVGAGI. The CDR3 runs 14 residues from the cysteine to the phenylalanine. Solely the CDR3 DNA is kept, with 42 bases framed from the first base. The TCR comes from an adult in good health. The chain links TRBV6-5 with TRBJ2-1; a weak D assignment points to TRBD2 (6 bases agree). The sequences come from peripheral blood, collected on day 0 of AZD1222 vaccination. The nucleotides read TGTGCCAGCAGTCGCGACGCTCGGGACTTGGAGTCGTTCTTC. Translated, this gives CASSRDARDLESFF.